This T cell receptor (beta chain) came from a study of blood T cell repertoires in COVID-19. Study-level background: Sites across the United States, Italy and Spain contributed samples from acute and convalescent COVID-19. In each case, the material was cDNA or gDNA derived from T cells, B-cell-depleted T cells, or PBMCs.

The CDR3 loop spans 11 amino acids. V lost 8 bases, J lost 2 bases, and 8 bases lay in between. Germline V gene lookup returns CDR1 SQVTM and CDR2 ANQGSEA. Per the original methods: Amplification from reference gene primers served as the basis for estimated nucleated cell counts. Assay used: immunoSEQ multiplex PCR; TCRdb lists only in-frame clones, some missing. V and J calls plus clone size are reproduced from that table; the DNA served to infer D and trimming. Of 72,000 or so clones in the sample, 80% to 90% were seen once. This sequence originates from a man aged 45 to 65 with active COVID-19. The chain links TRBV29-1 to TRBJ2-3; TRBD2 might be the D (6 bases). Sequencing was performed on peripheral blood. In nucleotides, the CDR3 is TGCAGCTCGGGACTCACAGATACGCAGTATTTT. Translating gives CSSGLTDTQYF.